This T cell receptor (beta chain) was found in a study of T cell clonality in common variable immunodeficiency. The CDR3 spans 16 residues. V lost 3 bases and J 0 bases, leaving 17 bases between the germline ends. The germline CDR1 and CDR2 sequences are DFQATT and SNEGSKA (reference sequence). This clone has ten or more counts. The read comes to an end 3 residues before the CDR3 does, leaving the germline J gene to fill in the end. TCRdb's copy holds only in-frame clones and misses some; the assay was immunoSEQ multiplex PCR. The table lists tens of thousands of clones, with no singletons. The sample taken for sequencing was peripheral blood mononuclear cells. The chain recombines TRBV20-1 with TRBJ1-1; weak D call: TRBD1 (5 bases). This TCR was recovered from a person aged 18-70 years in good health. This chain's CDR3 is CSASRVRGGMNTEAFF. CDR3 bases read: TGCAGTGCTAGCCGGGTAAGGGGAGGGATGAACACTGAA.